The 3 T cell receptor beta chains below were found in one sample sequenced in a study of blood T cells in healthy people across ages. It was with a sample-barcoded 5' primer and a J-beta primer mix that a second PCR of roughly 7 to 12 cycles was run. A single record per CDR3 protein comes from TCRdb applying MiXCR to the 5' RACE reads. Among under 850,000 distinct CDR3 sequences, roughly 34% were seen once, and the ten largest hold 10% to 15%. Sequencing input: blood. These receptors were collected from a man between 18 and 29 years old in good health.

This clonotype was detected once. V and J are TRBV9 and TRBJ2-4, with 11 bases lining up with TRBD2. The J call may be mistaken, given a closer DNA end match to TRBJ2-5. Germline CDR1 and CDR2: SGDLS and YYNGEE. The CDR3 runs 16 residues. CDR3 protein: CASSVGPSGGPETQYF. The DNA of the CDR3 is TGTGCCAGCAGCGTAGGTCCTAGCGGGGGGCCGGAGACCCAGTACTTC.

There are a few counts of this clonotype. The rearrangement links TRBV12-3 or TRBV12-4 to TRBJ2-7; 7 nucleotides match TRBD1. The CDR3 is made up of 15 amino acids. V lost 2 bases to trimming and J lost 3 bases; unmatched junction nucleotides: 7. CDR3 DNA sequence: TGTGCCAGCAGTTTAACCGGGACAGCACGCTACGAGCAGTACTTC. Translation gives CASSLTGTARYEQYF.

This clonotype was observed a handful of times. CDR3 sequence (DNA): TGTGCCAGCAGCACAAGCCGGGACAGGGACTACAATGAGCAGTACTTC. Translating gives CASSTSRDRDYNEQYF. This rearrangement joins TRBV9 to TRBJ2-1; 9 bases agree with TRBD1. The DNA matches TRBJ2-7 better at its end, which makes the J call doubtful. The CDR3 contains 16 residues. Looked up from germline, CDR1 is SGDLS and CDR2 is YYNGEE.